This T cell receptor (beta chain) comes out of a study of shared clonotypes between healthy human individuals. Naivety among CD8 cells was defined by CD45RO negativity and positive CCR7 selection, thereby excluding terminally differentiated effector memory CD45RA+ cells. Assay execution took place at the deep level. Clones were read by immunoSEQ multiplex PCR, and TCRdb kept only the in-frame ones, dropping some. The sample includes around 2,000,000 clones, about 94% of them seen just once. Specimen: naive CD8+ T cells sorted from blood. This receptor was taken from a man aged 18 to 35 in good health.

The CDR3 region has the DNA TGTGCCAGCAGCTTAGTCTCAAGCAGGGATCTTCCGAACACCGGGGAGCTGTTTTTT. This encodes CASSLVSSRDLPNTGELFF. This chain links TRBV7-6 with TRBJ2-2; D perhaps matches TRBD1 (5 bases). The CDR3 is 19 amino acids. Germline CDR1 reads SGHVS; CDR2 reads FNYEAQ. Trimming cost V 1 base and J 0 bases, with 18 bases left between them. The whole variable domain, remainder taken from reference TRBV7-6 and TRBJ2-2, is GAGVSQSPRYKVTKRGQDVALRCDPISGHVSLYWYRQALGQGPEFLTYFNYEAQQDKSGLPNDRFSAERPEGSISTLTIQRTEQRDSAMYRCASSLVSSRDLPNTGELFFGEGSRLTVL.